This TCR beta chain was recorded in a study of T cell repertoires in cytomegalovirus infection. Study at large: CMV epitopes used comprised recently identified HLA-C-restricted ones and well-studied HLA-B-restricted ones. Both CMV infection and a matching HLA type were indicated by public TCR beta signatures. General study points: The response measured ex vivo was dominated by TCR beta clonotypes (HLA-C-restricted and CMV-specific). Carriage of CMV together with the relevant HLA was identifiable through cumulative public TCR beta family frequency.

One entry per CDR3 protein, called by TCRdb with MiXCR from the reads. In the table there are about 110,000 distinct CDR3 sequences, around 31% of which are singletons. Germline V lookup: CDR1 KGHDR, CDR2 SFDVKD. The CDR3 is 14 amino acids. This clonotype was observed a handful of times. Its target is not known. An end of the junction does not agree with germline; a read error may underlie this. J is TRBJ1-5 and V is TRBV24-1, with no clear D. The source of this sequence is a human donor in good health (CMV status not recorded). Some clones in this sample may be carry-over from other donors' samples. The material sequenced was CD8+ T cells from cultured PBMCs, taken from culture after CMV antigen stimulation. The CDR3 spells CAPRQMVGNQPQHF. The CDR3 DNA reads TGTGCCCCCAGGCAGATGGTAGGCAATCAGCCCCAGCATTTT.